This T cell receptor beta chain was retrieved from a study of blood T cell repertoires in COVID-19. In the study overall: Acute-phase and convalescent COVID-19 samples originated in the United States, Italy and Spain. Sources were T cells, B-cell-depleted T cells, or PBMCs; the material itself was cDNA or gDNA.

Seattle cases were enrolled at active infection and followed longitudinally. Per germline, CDR1 LGHDT and CDR2 YNNKEL (reference sequence). The CDR3 runs to 16 residues. V lost 1 base and J lost 3, with 14 bases in between. Original data processing: Nucleated cell number was recorded as an estimate derived from reference gene primer amplification. Assay: immunoSEQ multiplex PCR; the TCRdb copy retains only in-frame clones and omits some. V and J calls and clone size follow that table, whereas D and trimming were derived from the DNA. The table has 250,000 or so clones, 70% to 90% seen once. The sequencing input was peripheral blood. The sequence was collected from a woman aged 60 to 75 with COVID-19, enrolled during active disease. The rearrangement joins TRBV3-1 (or the pseudogene TRBV3-2) to TRBJ2-3, with D possibly TRBD2 on 7 matching bases. The CDR3 reads CASSQGGGGRTDTQYF. The DNA for the CDR3 is TGTGCCAGCAGCCAAGGGGGGGGCGGGAGAACAGATACGCAGTATTTT.